One and the same sample provided the 19 T cell receptor beta chains below, sequenced in a study of blood T cell repertoires in COVID-19. Sequencing used immunoSEQ multiplex PCR; TCRdb keeps in-frame clones, though not all of them. The sample records 60,000 to 65,000 clones, roughly 74% being singletons. The sequenced material came from peripheral blood. The receptor source for this set is a woman of 80 years or more with acute or convalescent COVID-19.

This clone was observed once. The V call is TRBV4-2, the J call TRBJ2-5; 16 bases are shared with TRBD2. Per the germline V gene, CDR1 is LGHNA and CDR2 is YNFKEQ. With V trimmed by 2 bases and J by 1 base, 19 bases remained unmatched. CDR3 length: 23 amino acids. The chain's CDR3 is CASSQIHAGGTSGRAGGQETQYF. The CDR3 nucleotides are TGTGCCAGCAGCCAAATTCATGCGGGAGGGACTAGCGGGAGGGCCGGGGGCCAAGAGACCCAGTACTTC.

CDR3 DNA sequence: TGCGCCAGCAGCTTGAGGACTAGCGGGAGTGGGCACGGGGAGCTGTTTTTT. This encodes CASSLRTSGSGHGELFF. The chain links TRBV5-1 to TRBJ2-2; 13 nucleotides match TRBD2. Losses at the gene ends were 1 base for V and 7 bases for J; bases not matched to a gene: 7. This CDR3 has 17 residues. Germline V lookup: CDR1 SGHRS, CDR2 YFSETQ. Filled out from reference TRBV5-1 and TRBJ2-2, the complete variable domain reads KAGVTQTPRYLIKTRGQQVTLSCSPISGHRSVSWYQQTPGQGLQFLFEYFSETQRNKGNFPGRFSGRQFSNSRSEMNVSTLELGDSALYLCASSLRTSGSGHGELFFGEGSRLTVL.

The chain is built from TRBV7-7 and TRBJ2-7; possibly TRBD2 for D (6 bases). Germline CDR1 SSHAT, CDR2 FNYEAQ (reference sequence). V was trimmed by 5 bases and J by 0 bases, leaving 14 bases between them. This CDR3 has 15 residues. The chain's CDR3 is CASSVSTGDSYEQYF. The CDR3 DNA sequence: TGTGCCAGCAGCGTATCAACGGGAGACTCCTACGAGCAGTACTTC.

The chain couples TRBV7-9 to TRBJ2-1, with D maybe TRBD1 (6 bases). V lost 1 base, J lost 3 bases, and 13 bases lay in between. The CDR3 covers 16 residues. Germline-derived CDR1 and CDR2 are SEHNR and FQNEAQ (reference sequence). CDR3 sequence: CASSLVVSGDYNEQFF. The CDR3 nucleotides are TGTGCCAGCAGCTTAGTCGTTTCAGGGGACTACAATGAGCAGTTCTTC. The variable domain in full, completed from reference TRBV7-9 and TRBJ2-1, reads DTGVSQNPRHKITKRGQNVTFRCDPISEHNRLYWYRQTLGQGPEFLTYFQNEAQLEKSRLLSDRFSAERPKGSFSTLEIQRTEQGDSAMYLCASSLVVSGDYNEQFFGPGTRLTVL.

This clone was seen ten or more times. J is TRBJ1-4 and V is TRBV28; 7 nucleotides line up with TRBD1. Germline lookup yields CDR1 MDHEN and CDR2 SYDVKM. The CDR3 spans 14 residues. The junction had 8 bases not matched to a gene; V was cut back by 6 bases and J by 7 bases. As DNA, the CDR3 is TGTGCCAGCAGGGCGACAGGGTTGGTTGAAAAACTGTTTTTT. Encoded protein: CASRATGLVEKLFF.

This sequence joins TRBV9 and TRBJ2-2; TRBD2 matches 9 bases. CDR3 length equals 15 residues. Germline V gene data show CDR1 as SGDLS and CDR2 as YYNGEE. V lost 3 bases and J lost 6; bases outside the gene matches: 6. Here the CDR3 DNA reads TGTGCCAGCAGCGCGAGGGCGGGAGGGGCCGGGGAGCTGTTTTTT. Amino acid sequence: CASSARAGGAGELFF.

V gene TRBV4-3 combines with J gene TRBJ2-1; 8 bases map to TRBD1. This CDR3 has 13 amino acids. J gave up 9 bases and V 4 bases, and 5 bases lay outside the gene matches. In germline, CDR1 is LGHNA, CDR2 YSLEER. The CDR3 is CASSRGQVAEQFF. In nucleotides, the CDR3 is TGCGCCAGCAGCCGGGGACAGGTCGCTGAGCAGTTCTTC.

This clone was counted a few times. The V gene is TRBV7-8, the J gene TRBJ1-6, with 8 bases fitting TRBD1. V trimming: 5 bases; J trimming: 2 bases; junction bases outside the gene matches: 8. Germline V gene sequence: CDR1 SGHVS, CDR2 FQNEAQ. The CDR3 totals 17 residues. As DNA, the CDR3 is TGTGCCAGCAGCAGAGGACAGGGTGTAACCTATAATTCACCCCTCCACTTT. Residues: CASSRGQGVTYNSPLHF.

This chain links TRBV23-1 with TRBJ1-5, with 10 nucleotides matching TRBD1. TRBV23-1 is filed as an ORF, its function uncertain. The CDR3 has 15 residues. The V gene end was trimmed by 3 bases and the J gene end by 4 bases; junction bases not matched to a gene: 3. CDR3 sequence: CASSHRQGANQPQHF. For the CDR3, the DNA is TGCGCCAGCAGTCACCGACAGGGGGCTAATCAGCCCCAGCATTTT.

The chain recombines TRBV7-9 with TRBJ2-3, with 7 bases aligning to TRBD1. CDR3 size: 15 residues. CDR1 SEHNR and CDR2 FQNEAQ come from the germline V gene (reference sequence). Losses at the gene ends were 1 base for V and 2 bases for J; bases not matched to a gene: 3. For the CDR3, the DNA is TGTGCCAGCAGCTTAGATGGGACAGCCACAGATACGCAGTATTTT. The encoded protein is CASSLDGTATDTQYF.

This clone showed up just a few times. V gene TRBV5-4 combines with J gene TRBJ2-2, with TRBD2 matching 8 bases. The CDR3 contains 16 residues. The V segment lost 4 bases and the J segment 2 bases; nucleotides outside the gene matches: 7. From germline, CDR1 is SGHNT and CDR2 YYREEE (reference sequence). The CDR3 sequence: CASSPPGLGNTGELFF. CDR3 DNA sequence: TGTGCCAGCAGCCCCCCGGGACTAGGAAACACCGGGGAGCTGTTTTTT.

This clone was seen a handful of times. V usage is TRBV11-3 and J usage is TRBJ2-3; 8 nucleotides agree with TRBD1. After removal of 4 bases from V and 2 bases from J, the junction contained 8 bases not matched to a gene. The CDR3 length is 16 residues. Germline-derived CDR1 and CDR2 are SGHNT and YENEEA. The CDR3: CASSSISGQDTDTQYF. The CDR3 nucleotides are TGTGCCAGCAGCTCCATATCGGGACAGGACACAGATACGCAGTATTTT.

This clone was observed once. The DNA for the CDR3 is TGCAGCGCCGAGAGGGGGTCTGGAAACACCATATATTTT. It codes for CSAERGSGNTIYF. The chain couples TRBV29-1 to TRBJ1-3; a possible D gene is TRBD1 (6 bases). V lost 7 bases and J 1 base, leaving 11 bases between the germline ends. The CDR3 has 13 residues. CDR1 and CDR2 from the germline V gene are SQVTM and ANQGSEA. Variable domain in full (rest from reference TRBV29-1 and TRBJ1-3): SAVISQKPSRDICQRGTSLTIQCQVDSQVTMMFWYRQQPGQSLTLIATANQGSEATYESGFVIDKFPISRPNLTFSTLTVSNMSPEDSSIYLCSAERGSGNTIYFGEGSWLTVV.

V gene TRBV12-3 or TRBV12-4 combines with J gene TRBJ2-1; D unclear. The CDR3 is made up of 10 amino acids. V gave up 8 bases and J gave up 8 bases, with 7 bases separating them. The CDR3 coding sequence is TGTGCCAGCTTGGGCTATGAGCAGTTCTTC. The encoded protein is CASLGYEQFF.

This clone was recorded only once. The J gene is TRBJ2-3, the V gene TRBV19, with TRBD1 identical over 9 bases. V lost 4 bases to trimming and J lost 7 bases; unmatched junction nucleotides: 12. The CDR3 is 16 amino acids. Germline-derived CDR1 and CDR2 are LNHDA and SQIVND (reference sequence). Written as DNA, the CDR3 is TGTGCCAGTAGTACCCAACCGGGACAGGGTGGAAATACGCAGTATTTT. This encodes CASSTQPGQGGNTQYF.

The chain combines TRBV5-1 with TRBJ1-1, with D hard to call. The germline V and J ends were trimmed by 4 bases and 0 bases, with 19 bases remaining between them. CDR1 is SGHRS, CDR2 YFSETQ, per germline. CDR3 length equals 17 residues. This CDR3 is CASSPGLAPNMNTEAFF. The CDR3 DNA sequence: TGCGCCAGCAGCCCAGGACTAGCCCCCAACATGAACACTGAAGCTTTCTTT.

The chain recombines TRBV10-1 with TRBJ2-2; 8 bases are shared with TRBD1. The V gene's germline CDR1 is WNHNN and CDR2 SYGVQD (reference sequence). J was trimmed by 7 bases and V by 6 bases; bases with no gene match: 4. The CDR3 consists of 13 residues. This chain's CDR3 is CASRGQGGGELFF. The DNA of the CDR3 is TGCGCCAGCAGAGGACAGGGCGGCGGGGAGCTGTTTTTT.

This clone has a count of ten or more. This chain connects TRBV7-3 to TRBJ2-1, with TRBD2 matching over 12 bases. The V and J ends lost 5 bases and 4 bases, in that order; junction bases with no gene match: 3. The germline V gene encodes CDR1 SGHTA and CDR2 FQGTGA. The length of the CDR3 is 15 residues. Here the CDR3 reads CASSQGLAGYNEQFF. CDR3 sequence (DNA): TGTGCCAGCAGCCAAGGACTAGCGGGGTACAATGAGCAGTTCTTC.

The chain uses TRBV7-9 and TRBJ2-5; TRBD1 aligns across 7 bases. Germline CDR1 and CDR2: SEHNR and FQNEAQ (reference sequence). The CDR3 sequence is 15 residues long. Trimming removed 0 bases from V and 2 bases from J; junction bases left unmatched: 3. In DNA, the CDR3 is TGTGCCAGCAGCTTAGCTGAGGGACAGCAAGAGACCCAGTACTTC. This encodes CASSLAEGQQETQYF.